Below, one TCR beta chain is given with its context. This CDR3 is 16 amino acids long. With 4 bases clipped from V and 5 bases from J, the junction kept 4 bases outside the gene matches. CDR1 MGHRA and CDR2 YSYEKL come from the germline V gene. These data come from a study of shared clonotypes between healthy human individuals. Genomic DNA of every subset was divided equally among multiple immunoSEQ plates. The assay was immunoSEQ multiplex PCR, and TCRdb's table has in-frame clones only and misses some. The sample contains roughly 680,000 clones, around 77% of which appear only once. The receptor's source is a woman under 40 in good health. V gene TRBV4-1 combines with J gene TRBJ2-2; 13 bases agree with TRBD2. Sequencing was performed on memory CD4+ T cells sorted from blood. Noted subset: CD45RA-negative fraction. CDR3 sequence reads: CASSPGTSGETGELFF. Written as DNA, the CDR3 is TGCGCCAGCAGCCCGGGGACTAGCGGGGAGACCGGGGAGCTGTTTTTT.